The 7 T cell receptor beta chains below come from one sample, sequenced in a study of T cells in Graves' hyperthyroidism and ophthalmopathy. RNA transcripts gave rise to amplified TCR beta CDR3 regions. First-round RT-PCR of the TCR CDR3 relied on the HTBI primer set. Each CDR3 protein is one row after TCRdb ran MiXCR on the multiplex PCR reads. The sample consists of 500,000 to 650,000 distinct CDR3 sequences, 11% to 15% of them appearing once. Input material: blood. The receptors derive from a middle-aged woman with Graves' hyperthyroidism.

This clonotype occurred a few times. This CDR3 fails to terminate in the conserved phenylalanine or tryptophan, so it likely reflects a read error. The V and J genes are TRBV6-2 or TRBV6-3 and TRBJ2-2; TRBD2 matches 9 bases. The CDR3 consists of 16 residues. Germline V gene data show CDR1 as MNHEY and CDR2 as SVGEGT. V lost 0 bases, J lost 5 bases, and 4 bases stayed unmatched. The CDR3 bases are TGTGCCAGCAGTTACTCGCCGCGGGAGGGAACCGGGGAGCTGTTTCTT. It is translated as CASSYSPREGTGELFL.

This clonotype was counted at least ten times. The gene calls are TRBV27 and TRBJ2-2, with TRBD1 matching over 11 bases. Germline assignment: CDR1 MNHEY and CDR2 SMNVEV (reference sequence). J lost 5 bases, V lost 7 bases, and 6 bases had no gene match. The CDR3 is 15 residues long. DNA for the CDR3: TGTGCCAGCACTGCTAGGGACAGGGGGACCGGGGAGCTGTTTTTT. Amino acid sequence: CASTARDRGTGELFF.

This clonotype has more than one count but fewer than ten. The rearrangement links TRBV29-1 to TRBJ1-1; no definite D call. V gave up 7 bases and J gave up 1 base, with 13 bases separating them. The germline V gene has CDR1 SQVTM and CDR2 ANQGSEA. This CDR3 is built from 13 residues. The CDR3: CSGSRAPNTEAFF. DNA of the CDR3: TGCAGCGGCTCCCGGGCCCCGAACACTGAAGCTTTCTTT.

V is TRBV19 and J is TRBJ2-7; the D is unclear. CDR3 length: 15 amino acids. Germline-derived CDR1 and CDR2 are LNHDA and SQIVND (reference sequence). Trimming shortened V by 3 bases and J by 2 bases, and 14 bases separated the two germline ends. The chain's CDR3 is CASSINPIGAYEQYF. DNA for the CDR3: TGTGCCAGTAGTATTAACCCCATTGGTGCCTACGAGCAGTACTTC.

The table lists this clonotype with a few counts. The CDR3 is CASRPGDLGEKLFF. CDR3 bases: TGCGCCAGCAGGCCGGGGGACCTGGGGGAAAAACTGTTTTTT. The rearrangement joins TRBV5-1 to TRBJ1-4; a possible D gene is TRBD1 (5 bases). CDR1 and CDR2 (germline): SGHRS, YFSETQ. V lost 5 bases to trimming and J lost 8 bases, with 16 bases between them. The CDR3 consists of 14 residues.

This clonotype was seen a handful of times. The chain uses TRBV7-2 and TRBJ1-1, with 12 bases aligning to TRBD1. Germline assignment: CDR1 SGHTA and CDR2 FQGNSA. The CDR3 sequence is 14 residues long. Unmatched junction bases numbered 5, after V lost 1 base and J lost 11 bases. The CDR3 is CASSLGGTGGRAFF. The CDR3 bases are TGTGCCAGCAGCTTAGGGGGGACAGGGGGCCGGGCTTTCTTT. Full variable domain (outside the CDR3, taken from reference TRBV7-2 and TRBJ1-1): GAGVSQSPSNKVTEKGKDVELRCDPISGHTALYWYRQSLGQGLEFLIYFQGNSAPDKSGLPSDRFSAERTGGSVSTLTIQRTQQEDSAVYLCASSLGGTGGRAFFGQGTRLTVV.

This clonotype was seen more than once but under ten times. The chain combines TRBV6-1 with TRBJ1-5; tentative D call: TRBD1 (5 bases). Germline V gene lookup returns CDR1 MNHNS and CDR2 SASEGT. The CDR3 is 16 residues long. Trimming took 5 bases from V and 7 from J, leaving 21 bases between them. The CDR3 spells CASSPLGGGVDQPQHF. For the CDR3, the DNA is TGTGCCAGCAGTCCGTTGGGGGGAGGGGTGGACCAGCCCCAGCATTTT.